Following are 3 T cell receptor beta chains from one sample sequenced in a study of control samples from healthy donors and cancer patients (dated by TCRdb to the early 2020s). The library was obtained by the immunoSEQ multiplex PCR assay. This immuneACCESS table, as held by TCRdb, lists in-frame sequences with V and J called but not all clones. Of the missing ones, under half trace to an unresolved V gene in checked studies; the others have no known cause. A total of 45,000 to 60,000 clones appear in this sample, less than 95% of them only once. The ten biggest clones cover 3.5% to 4% of the sample. Sequenced: blood. The receptors shown here come from a man under 40 in good health.

This clone was counted a single time. Here the CDR3 reads CASSRNTGELFF. The CDR3 nucleotides read TGTGCCAGCAGTCGGAACACCGGGGAGCTGTTTTTT. The chain carries TRBV6-5 and TRBJ2-2; D remains unclear. The CDR3 is 12 amino acids. Germline-derived CDR1 and CDR2 are MNHEY and SVGAGI. Deletions cut 5 bases from V and 1 base from J, with 2 bases between.

V is TRBV7-8 and J is TRBJ1-1, with D hard to call. Looked up from germline, CDR1 is SGHVS and CDR2 is FQNEAQ. The ends were cut back, 0 bases at V and 5 bases at J, with 7 bases in the middle. The CDR3 contains 13 residues. For the CDR3, the DNA is TGTGCCAGCAGCTTAGCGCGCAGAACTGAAGCTTTCTTT. Its translation: CASSLARRTEAFF.

The V gene is TRBV10-3, the J gene TRBJ1-2, with a tentative D call TRBD1 (6 bases). V was pared by 6 bases and J by 2 bases, with 13 bases between. Germline CDR1 ENHRY, CDR2 SYGVKD. The CDR3 is 14 amino acids. The CDR3: CAISTGTTNYGYTF. The CDR3 DNA reads TGTGCCATCAGCACCGGGACAACCAACTATGGCTACACCTTC.